This is a list of T cell receptor beta chains from one sample in a study of T cells after yellow fever vaccination. One entry per CDR3 protein results from TCRdb running MiXCR on the 5' RACE reads. Among some 110,000 distinct CDR3 sequences listed, 5.5% to 8% were seen once. The specimen was CD4+ T cells sorted from PBMCs, collected 45 days after the first yellow fever vaccination. The receptor set was obtained from a man aged 18 to 30 who received the YFV17D yellow fever vaccine. CDR3s include the opening cysteine and the closing phenylalanine or tryptophan. Fields, in order: D gene, V gene, clone size, J gene, CDR3 protein, CDR3 DNA. D genes are given only for firm matches. Clone size is given for some rows only: seen once, a few or many times, or a class if the clone is expanded.

NA	TRBV5-4	many	TRBJ1-4	CASSLLANEKLFF	TGTGCCAGCAGCCTGCTGGCTAATGAAAAACTGTTTTTT
TRBD1	TRBV27	few	TRBJ2-5	CASSPDRGQETQYF	TGTGCCAGCAGCCCGGACAGGGGGCAAGAGACCCAGTACTTC
NA	TRBV24-1	many	TRBJ2-3	CATSDSRTPADTQYF	TGTGCCACCAGTGATTCCAGGACCCCAGCGGATACGCAGTATTTT
TRBD2	TRBV18	many	TRBJ2-3	CASSPTSGGDTQYF	TGTGCCAGCTCGCCGACTAGCGGGGGCGATACGCAGTATTTT
NA	TRBV18	many	TRBJ2-1	CASSPGGGAYNEQFF	TGTGCCAGCTCACCAGGAGGGGGGGCTTACAATGAGCAGTTCTTC
TRBD2	TRBV3-1	many	TRBJ2-3	CASSQSGGADTQYF	TGTGCCAGCAGCCAAAGCGGGGGGGCAGATACGCAGTATTTT
NA	TRBV9	many	TRBJ1-1	CASSVAEGWNTEAFF	TGTGCCAGCAGCGTAGCCGAGGGGTGGAACACTGAAGCTTTCTTT
TRBD2	TRBV18	many	TRBJ2-3	CASSSTSGGDTQYF	TGTGCCAGCTCATCGACTAGCGGGGGAGATACGCAGTATTTT
TRBD1	TRBV5-6	NA	TRBJ1-5	CASSRGRGRQPQHF	TGTGCCAGCAGCCGAGGGAGGGGGCGTCAGCCCCAGCATTTT
TRBD1	TRBV7-9	many	TRBJ1-5	CASSRGGQGGNQPQHF	TGTGCCAGCAGCCGGGGGGGACAGGGGGGCAATCAGCCCCAGCATTTT
TRBD2	TRBV7-2	many	TRBJ2-2	CASSLFGGGGPGELFF	TGTGCCAGCAGCCTGTTTGGCGGGGGGGGCCCCGGGGAGCTGTTTTTT
NA	TRBV4-3	few	TRBJ2-2	CASSLEGRTGELFF	TGCGCCAGCAGCTTGGAGGGACGGACCGGGGAGCTGTTTTTT
TRBD2	TRBV20-1	many	TRBJ2-2	CSAEPGTSGGNTGELFF	TGCAGTGCTGAGCCTGGGACTAGCGGGGGAAACACCGGGGAGCTGTTTTTT
NA	TRBV10-3	many	TRBJ2-3	CAISERRGRTDTQYF	TGTGCCATCAGTGAGAGGAGGGGGCGCACAGATACGCAGTATTTT
NA	TRBV5-1	many	TRBJ2-2	CASSLWTENTGELFF	TGCGCCAGCAGCTTGTGGACAGAGAACACCGGGGAGCTGTTTTTT
NA	TRBV30	many	TRBJ2-1	CAWSRDGNNEQFF	TGTGCCTGGAGTCGGGACGGCAACAATGAGCAGTTCTTC
NA	TRBV19	NA	TRBJ1-5	CASSISSRVNQPQHF	TGTGCCAGTAGTATCAGTTCGAGGGTCAATCAGCCCCAGCATTTT
NA	TRBV3-1	many	TRBJ1-2	CASSQDYGYTF	TGTGCCAGCAGCCAAGACTATGGCTACACCTTC
NA	TRBV15	many	TRBJ2-3	CATSRDLASTDTQYF	TGTGCCACCAGCAGAGATCTGGCAAGCACAGATACGCAGTATTTT
TRBD1	TRBV7-2	many	TRBJ2-5	CASSFNRGQGETQYF	TGTGCCAGCAGCTTCAACAGGGGGCAGGGGGAGACCCAGTACTTC
NA	TRBV4-2	many	TRBJ2-3	CASSQDRLGGTDTQYF	TGTGCCAGCAGCCAAGATCGCTTGGGGGGCACAGATACGCAGTATTTT
TRBD1	TRBV7-2	many	TRBJ2-7	CASSSQGPLFGEQYF	TGTGCCAGCAGTTCACAGGGGCCCCTCTTCGGCGAGCAGTACTTC
NA	TRBV7-9	many	TRBJ2-3	CASSPRGGGQGDTQYF	TGTGCCAGCAGCCCTAGGGGGGGGGGCCAAGGAGATACGCAGTATTTT
TRBD1	TRBV2	many	TRBJ2-1	CATHGQVGDEQFF	TGTGCCACCCACGGACAGGTTGGAGATGAGCAGTTCTTC
NA	TRBV5-1	many	TRBJ2-5	CASSLDVGQRGETQYF	TGCGCCAGCAGCTTGGATGTAGGCCAGAGAGGGGAGACCCAGTACTTC
TRBD2	TRBV2	NA	TRBJ2-3	CARGLAGGINTDTQYF	TGTGCGAGAGGACTAGCGGGGGGGATAAACACAGATACGCAGTATTTT
NA	TRBV11-2	many	TRBJ2-4	CASSLQVHNPVDIQYF	TGTGCCAGCAGCCTACAGGTTCACAACCCCGTGGACATTCAGTACTTC
TRBD2	TRBV5-6	many	TRBJ2-2	CASSLLGSGVNTGELFF	TGTGCCAGCAGCTTGTTGGGTAGCGGGGTTAACACCGGGGAGCTGTTTTTT
NA	TRBV7-7	many	TRBJ2-1	CASSLGVRDEQFF	TGTGCTAGCAGTTTGGGGGTGAGGGATGAGCAGTTCTTC
NA	TRBV7-9	many	TRBJ2-5	CASSLRTEETQYF	TGTGCCAGCAGCTTGCGGACCGAAGAGACCCAGTACTTC
NA	TRBV2	many	TRBJ1-1	CASNEFWNTEAFF	TGTGCCAGCAATGAGTTCTGGAACACTGAAGCTTTCTTT
TRBD1	TRBV6-2/TRBV6-3	many	TRBJ1-5	CASSNRGQSNQPQHF	TGTGCCAGCAGTAACCGGGGACAGTCCAATCAGCCCCAGCATTTT
TRBD1	TRBV20-1	NA	TRBJ2-5	CSARRDSVGETQYF	TGCAGTGCTAGACGGGACAGTGTGGGGGAGACCCAGTACTTC
TRBD2	TRBV12-3/TRBV12-4	many	TRBJ2-5	CASSGLAGVGQYF	TGTGCCAGCAGTGGACTAGCGGGGGTAGGCCAGTACTTC
NA	TRBV6-2/TRBV6-3	many	TRBJ2-3	CASSLNRVLSTDTQYF	TGTGCCAGCAGCCTAAACAGAGTACTTAGCACAGATACGCAGTATTTT
TRBD1	TRBV6-1	many	TRBJ2-7	CASSRGQGRSYEQYF	TGTGCCAGCAGTCGAGGACAGGGACGTTCCTACGAGCAGTACTTC
NA	TRBV2	many	TRBJ2-3	CASSEVTQYF	TGTGCCAGCAGTGAAGTTACGCAGTATTTT
TRBD2	TRBV7-8	many	TRBJ2-3	CASSGGLAGSDTQYF	TGTGCCAGCAGCGGGGGACTAGCGGGGTCAGATACGCAGTATTTT
NA	TRBV7-3	few	TRBJ1-1	CASSPNAGSVGTEAFF	TGTGCCAGCAGCCCAAACGCAGGGTCGGTCGGCACTGAAGCTTTCTTT
NA	TRBV7-6	many	TRBJ2-1	CASSPKVQAGDDNEQFF	TGTGCCAGCAGCCCAAAAGTCCAGGCCGGTGATGACAATGAGCAGTTCTTC
TRBD1	TRBV20-1	many	TRBJ1-1	CSALTGGPNTEAFF	TGCAGTGCGTTAACAGGGGGCCCGAACACTGAAGCTTTCTTT
TRBD2	TRBV6-5	many	TRBJ2-1	CASSYVAGGYNEQFF	TGTGCCAGCAGTTACGTAGCGGGGGGGTACAATGAGCAGTTCTTC
NA	TRBV20-1	many	TRBJ1-2	CSARGQNYGYTF	TGCAGTGCTAGGGGGCAGAACTATGGCTACACCTTC
TRBD2	TRBV7-2	many	TRBJ2-1	CASSSGLNNEQFF	TGTGCCAGCAGCTCGGGACTAAACAATGAGCAGTTCTTC
TRBD1	TRBV12-5	many	TRBJ1-2	CASFQGVYGGYTF	TGTGCTAGTTTCCAGGGGGTTTACGGTGGCTACACCTTC
NA	TRBV15	many	TRBJ2-3	CATSRAVTTDTQYF	TGTGCCACCAGCAGAGCGGTGACCACAGATACGCAGTATTTT
NA	TRBV5-1	NA	TRBJ2-5	CASSLRLMGETQYF	TGCGCCAGCAGCTTGAGGCTGATGGGGGAGACCCAGTACTTC
TRBD2	TRBV20-1	NA	TRBJ2-1	CSAQNRLANEQFF	TGCAGTGCTCAGAACAGACTAGCCAATGAGCAGTTCTTC
NA	TRBV5-1	many	TRBJ1-3	CASSTGLRNTIYF	TGCGCCAGCAGCACTGGACTGAGAAACACCATATATTTT
NA	TRBV5-1	many	TRBJ1-1	CASSLGGVAGDTEAFF	TGCGCCAGCAGCTTGGGGGGCGTGGCAGGGGACACTGAAGCTTTCTTT
NA	TRBV7-8	many	TRBJ1-5	CASSLVSGYSNQPQHF	TGTGCCAGCAGCTTAGTCTCTGGGTATAGCAATCAGCCCCAGCATTTT
TRBD1	TRBV12-3/TRBV12-4	many	TRBJ2-2	CASSLGTGGNTGELFF	TGTGCCAGCAGTTTAGGGACAGGGGGCAACACCGGGGAGCTGTTTTTT